This T cell receptor beta chain was sequenced in a study of T cell responses to AZD1222 COVID-19 vaccine. Assay: immunoSEQ multiplex PCR; the TCRdb copy retains only in-frame clones and omits some. The sample lists roughly 140,000 clones; about 89% were seen once. The length of the CDR3 is 17 residues. CDR1 and CDR2 (germline): MNHEY, SMNVEV (reference sequence). V lost 5 bases, J lost 0 bases, and 20 bases lay in between. The sample in question was peripheral blood, obtained 28 days after the second AZD1222 dose. This receptor was identified in an adult who received the AZD1222 COVID-19 vaccine. The rearrangement uses TRBV27 and TRBJ2-7; tentatively, D is TRBD2 (6 bases). CDR3 in DNA: TGTGCCAGCAGTCCGGGGCGAACGGCGGGGAACTCCTACGAGCAGTACTTC. Amino acids: CASSPGRTAGNSYEQYF.